Listed below are T cell receptor beta chains from one sample, sequenced in a study of T cells and copy number aberrations in small-cell lung cancer. Using immunoSEQ multiplex PCR, the repertoire was profiled, and TCRdb retains in-frame clones only, with some absent. The data show around 9,200 clones, almost 80% seen once. The sample was normal tissue next to the tumor. The receptor source for this set is a man aged 55 to 70 with small cell lung cancer. The CDR3 runs from the conserved cysteine through the conserved F or W. Fields, in order: D gene, V gene, J gene, clone size, CDR3 protein, CDR3 DNA. D genes are given only for firm matches. Size values are once, few and many counts, or a class for expanded clones, and some rows have none.

>-|TRBV5-8|TRBJ1-2|-
CASSFEGRTNYGYTF
TGTGCCAGCAGCTTTGAGGGACGGACGAACTATGGCTACACCTTC
>-|TRBV6-4|TRBJ1-2|-
CASSDSTGGGYGYTF
TGTGCCAGCAGTGACTCGACCGGGGGAGGGTATGGCTACACCTTC
>TRBD1|TRBV29-1|TRBJ2-3|-
CSVQIRDRGTDTQYF
TGCAGCGTCCAAATACGGGACAGGGGAACAGATACGCAGTATTTT
>TRBD1|TRBV5-6|TRBJ2-7|-
CASSPDRASYEQYF
TGTGCCAGCAGCCCAGACAGGGCTTCCTACGAGCAGTACTTC
>TRBD2|TRBV19|TRBJ2-1|once
CASSMFSGSRNEQFF
TGTGCCAGTAGTATGTTTAGCGGGAGTCGCAATGAGCAGTTCTTC
>TRBD2|TRBV2|TRBJ2-3|once
CASSISGRAQYF
TGTGCCAGCAGTATTAGCGGGAGGGCGCAGTATTTT
>-|TRBV7-2|TRBJ2-7|-
CASSPPGEYEQYF
TGTGCCAGCAGCCCCCCGGGAGAATACGAGCAGTACTTC
>-|TRBV29-1|TRBJ2-1|-
CSVERGRNEQFF
TGCAGCGTTGAGAGGGGACGGAATGAGCAGTTCTTC
>TRBD2|TRBV15|TRBJ2-3|once
CATSRGIAGGSTDTQYF
TGTGCCACCAGCAGGGGGATAGCGGGAGGCTCCACAGATACGCAGTATTTT
>TRBD2|TRBV4-1|TRBJ2-7|-
CASSLQMTSGSSYEQYF
TGCGCCAGCAGCCTCCAAATGACTAGCGGGTCTTCCTACGAGCAGTACTTC
>TRBD2|TRBV5-1|TRBJ2-3|-
CASSLGGRGSEEYF
TGCGCCAGCAGCTTGGGCGGGAGGGGATCCGAGGAGTATTTT
>TRBD2|TRBV4-2|TRBJ2-1|-
CASSPSGRTSGSFPFF
TGTGCCAGCAGCCCGTCGGGGAGGACTAGCGGGTCTTTCCCGTTCTTC
>-|TRBV27|TRBJ2-5|few
CASSRQGGETQYF
TGTGCCAGCAGCAGACAGGGAGGGGAGACCCAGTACTTC
>-|TRBV2|TRBJ1-1|-
CASSGGTSRAEAFF
TGTGCCAGCAGTGGCGGGACCTCGCGGGCTGAAGCTTTCTTT
>-|TRBV28|TRBJ2-7|-
CASSFQGSRYEQYF
TGTGCCAGCAGTTTTCAGGGATCTCGTTACGAGCAGTACTTC
>TRBD2|TRBV9|TRBJ2-1|-
CASSKGTSGRNEQFF
TGTGCCAGCAGCAAAGGGACTAGCGGGAGGAATGAGCAGTTCTTC
>-|TRBV5-4|TRBJ1-3|once
CASSLGGTVYGNTIYF
TGTGCCAGCAGCTTGGGGGGGACGGTTTACGGAAACACCATATATTTT
>TRBD1|TRBV30|TRBJ1-5|-
CAWQGDSNQPQHF
TGTGCCTGGCAGGGGGATAGCAATCAGCCCCAGCATTTT
>-|TRBV11-3|TRBJ2-3|-
CASSWGLREEYTDTQYF
TGTGCCAGCAGCTGGGGGCTGAGGGAGGAGTACACAGATACGCAGTATTTT
>TRBD1|TRBV29-1|TRBJ1-1|-
CSVADRANTEAFF
TGCAGCGTGGCCGACAGGGCGAACACTGAAGCTTTCTTT
>-|TRBV15|TRBJ2-7|once
CATSREGASSYEQYF
TGTGCCACCAGTAGAGAAGGCGCTTCGTCCTACGAGCAGTACTTC
>TRBD2|TRBV18|TRBJ2-7|-
CASSPEAGFSYEQYF
TGTGCCAGCTCACCGGAAGCGGGATTCTCCTACGAGCAGTACTTC
>-|TRBV28|TRBJ1-3|-
CASSPSWGSGNTIYF
TGTGCCAGCAGTCCCAGTTGGGGCTCTGGAAACACCATATATTTT
>TRBD2|TRBV2|TRBJ2-5|-
CASSEGLWDRLSGRETQYF
TGTGCCAGCAGTGAAGGGCTTTGGGATCGATTAAGCGGGAGAGAGACCCAGTACTTC
>-|TRBV7-6|TRBJ2-3|-
CASSPGHSTDTQYF
TGTGCCAGCAGCCCGGGACACAGCACAGATACGCAGTATTTT
>TRBD2|TRBV28|TRBJ2-7|-
CASSFPGGGGIFTYEQYF
TGTGCCAGCAGTTTCCCCGGGGGGGGAGGGATCTTTACGTACGAGCAGTACTTC
>TRBD2|TRBV19|TRBJ2-5|-
CASGYSSGGDQETQYF
TGTGCCAGTGGATATTCTAGCGGGGGGGACCAAGAGACCCAGTACTTC
>-|TRBV9|TRBJ2-4|-
CASSAGWGGQNIQYF
TGTGCCAGCAGCGCGGGGTGGGGGGGCCAAAACATTCAGTACTTC
>TRBD2|TRBV7-6|TRBJ2-1|few
CASSLEGLAGYNEQFF
TGTGCCAGCAGCTTAGAGGGACTAGCGGGGTACAATGAGCAGTTCTTC
>-|TRBV13|TRBJ1-4|-
CASSLGLQGGKLFF
TGTGCCAGCAGCTTAGGCTTACAGGGAGGAAAACTGTTTTTT
>-|TRBV25-1|TRBJ2-1|-
CASSDPTAREQFF
TGTGCCAGCAGTGACCCGACAGCCCGGGAGCAGTTCTTC
>-|TRBV11-3|TRBJ2-7|-
CASSPQTASYEQYF
TGTGCCAGCAGCCCGCAGACAGCCTCCTACGAGCAGTACTTC
>-|TRBV11-3|TRBJ2-1|-
CASSPAGGRNNEQFF
TGTGCCAGCTCCCCCGCTGGAGGCCGAAACAATGAGCAGTTCTTC
>TRBD1|TRBV5-3|TRBJ2-2|-
CARSENGTGNTGELFF
TGTGCCAGAAGCGAGAATGGGACAGGGAACACCGGGGAGCTGTTTTTT
>-|TRBV5-6|TRBJ2-5|once
CASSLAGIQETQYF
TGTGCCAGCAGCTTGGCAGGAATTCAAGAGACCCAGTACTTC
>-|TRBV18|TRBJ2-3|-
CASSPGNPRDTQYF
TGTGCCAGCTCACCCGGGAACCCGCGGGATACGCAGTATTTT
>TRBD1|TRBV18|TRBJ1-1|-
CASSPQGAFAEAFF
TGTGCCAGCTCGCCCCAGGGGGCGTTCGCTGAAGCTTTCTTT
>-|TRBV10-3|TRBJ2-7|few
CAIRTGWEQYF
TGTGCCATAAGAACAGGGTGGGAGCAGTACTTC
>TRBD2|TRBV5-1|TRBJ2-1|-
CASSFNLAANNEQFF
TGCGCCAGCAGCTTTAATCTAGCGGCCAACAATGAGCAGTTCTTC
>-|TRBV28|TRBJ1-5|-
CASSYGGSNQPQHF
TGTGCCAGCAGTTACGGTGGAAGCAATCAGCCCCAGCATTTT
>-|TRBV7-9|TRBJ2-3|-
CASSSSATTDTQYF
TGTGCCAGCAGCTCAAGCGCGACGACAGATACGCAGTATTTT
>TRBD1|TRBV27|TRBJ1-2|-
CASSPDRGSGGYTF
TGTGCCAGCAGCCCGGACAGGGGGAGTGGCGGCTACACCTTC
>TRBD2|TRBV12-5|TRBJ2-7|-
CASGLGTSGTYEQYF
TGTGCTAGTGGTTTAGGGACTAGCGGAACCTACGAGCAGTACTTC
>-|TRBV30|TRBJ1-5|-
CAWSSGDNQPQHF
TGTGCCTGGAGTTCGGGGGACAATCAGCCCCAGCATTTT
>-|TRBV5-8|TRBJ2-2|-
CASAPDPTNTGELFF
TGTGCCAGTGCGCCGGACCCAACGAACACCGGGGAGCTGTTTTTT
>TRBD1|TRBV7-9|TRBJ1-4|-
CASSLGTGPNEKLFF
TGTGCCAGCAGCTTAGGGACAGGGCCAAATGAAAAACTGTTTTTT
>-|TRBV19|TRBJ2-7|-
CASTLRGSHEQYF
TGTGCCAGTACCCTCAGGGGCAGTCACGAGCAGTACTTC
>-|TRBV11-2|TRBJ1-3|once
CASRGLSGNTIYF
TGTGCCAGCAGAGGGCTATCTGGAAACACCATATATTTT
>TRBD2|TRBV29-1|TRBJ2-1|-
CSVEGTSLNEQFF
TGCAGCGTTGAGGGGACTAGCCTCAATGAGCAGTTCTTC
>-|TRBV6-1|TRBJ2-5|-
CASSEWRPQETQYF
TGTGCCAGCAGTGAGTGGAGGCCCCAAGAGACCCAGTACTTC
>TRBD1|TRBV6-4|TRBJ2-1|once
CASSPTGTGVGKQFF
TGTGCCAGCAGCCCAACCGGGACAGGGGTGGGGAAGCAGTTCTTC
>-|TRBV28|TRBJ1-1|few
CASSLHTEAFF
TGTGCCAGCAGTTTACACACTGAAGCTTTCTTT
>-|TRBV6-5|TRBJ2-1|once
CASSYNTGGNNEQFF
TGTGCCAGCAGTTATAACACCGGAGGAAACAATGAGCAGTTCTTC
>-|TRBV20-1|TRBJ1-3|once
CSARLSNTIYF
TGCAGTGCCCGATTATCCAACACCATATATTTT
>TRBD1|TRBV18|TRBJ2-7|-
CASSPGTEIYEQYF
TGTGCCAGCTCACCCGGGACAGAAATCTACGAGCAGTACTTC
>-|TRBV5-1|TRBJ2-5|few
CASRLGGGETQYF
TGCGCCAGCAGACTGGGGGGAGGAGAGACCCAGTACTTC
>-|TRBV5-5|TRBJ1-1|-
CASSPGDLGEAFF
TGTGCCAGCAGCCCGGGAGACCTTGGGGAAGCTTTCTTT
>-|TRBV19|TRBJ2-3|-
CASSSGSTDTQYF
TGTGCCAGTAGTAGCGGTAGCACAGATACGCAGTATTTT
>-|TRBV10-1|TRBJ1-1|-
CSPTVLNTEAFF
TGCTCTCCGACAGTCCTAAACACTGAAGCTTTCTTT